Below, 26 T cell receptor beta chains from the same sample are listed, as sequenced in a study of human T cells and chemical hapten exposure. TCRdb used MiXCR to reprocess the RACE reads, holding one entry per CDR3 protein. The sample consists of approximately 370,000 distinct CDR3 sequences, 5.5% of them appearing once. Time point here: pre-sensitization, week 0. The treatment was: therapeutic diphenylcyclopropenone sensitization with weekly scalp DPC. The input for sequencing was whole blood, taken in connection with sensitization to the hapten diphenylcyclopropenone (DPC). The receptors stem from a woman younger than 35 with alopecia areata. Some clones in this sample may be carry-over from other donors' samples.

This clonotype was recorded at least ten times. The chain combines TRBV3-1 with TRBJ2-4; D is perhaps TRBD2 (6 bases). This CDR3 is built from 18 residues. Looked up from germline, CDR1 is LGHDT and CDR2 is YNNKEL (reference sequence). The germline V and J ends were trimmed by 1 base and 3 bases, with 19 bases remaining between them. The CDR3, as DNA: TGTGCCAGCAGCCAAGGACCTTTGACGGGGGATGTCAAAAACATTCAGTACTTC. Translation: CASSQGPLTGDVKNIQYF.

This clonotype was found a few times. J is TRBJ2-5 and V is TRBV5-1; 12 bases align to TRBD2. Germline V gene sequence: CDR1 SGHRS, CDR2 YFSETQ. The CDR3 covers 15 residues. The J segment lost 2 bases and the V segment lost 4 bases, leaving 3 bases of the junction unmatched. CDR3 loop: CASSPGLAGQETQYF. In DNA form, the CDR3 reads TGCGCCAGCAGCCCCGGACTAGCGGGGCAAGAGACCCAGTACTTC.

This clonotype was seen at least ten times. The V and J genes are TRBV6-1 and TRBJ2-1; possibly TRBD2 for D (5 bases). Per the germline V gene, CDR1 is MNHNS and CDR2 is SASEGT. This CDR3 has 12 residues. The germline V and J ends were trimmed by 3 bases and 9 bases, with 9 bases remaining between them. The CDR3 coding sequence is TGTGCCAGCAGTGACGTGGGGAGTGAGCAGTTCTTC. This sequence encodes CASSDVGSEQFF.

The chain joins TRBV20-1 to TRBJ2-3; D may be TRBD2 (6 bases). The V gene's germline CDR1 is DFQATT and CDR2 SNEGSKA (reference sequence). CDR3 size: 12 residues. V was clipped by 8 bases and J by 3 bases, with 12 bases between them. CDR3 DNA sequence: TGCAGTACGGGGAGGAAAACAGATACGCAGTATTTT. Protein product: CSTGRKTDTQYF.

The chain is built from TRBV6-5 and TRBJ1-3, with D possibly matching TRBD1 (6 bases). Germline CDR1 and CDR2: MNHEY and SVGAGI. The CDR3 is 14 amino acids. The germline V and J ends were trimmed by 11 bases and 4 bases, with 18 bases remaining between them. Written as DNA, the CDR3 is TGTGCCGCGGGGGGGGGCCAATTCGGAAACACCATATATTTT. Protein sequence: CAAGGGQFGNTIYF.

This clonotype was recorded a few times. The V call is TRBV6-5, the J call TRBJ1-6; TRBD1 matches 9 bases. The CDR3 consists of 20 residues. The V segment lost 2 bases and the J segment 7 bases; nucleotides outside the gene matches: 18. The germline V gene has CDR1 MNHEY and CDR2 SVGAGI. DNA for the CDR3: TGTGCCAGCAGTTACGGCACCGGGACAGGGTCGGGTGGGCGAAATTCACCCCTCCACTTT. Translation: CASSYGTGTGSGGRNSPLHF.

Many counts were recorded for this clonotype. A much larger clone is a single base away; this may be a read error. The chain links TRBV7-8 to TRBJ1-1; D not resolved. This CDR3 contains 12 residues. Per germline, CDR1 SGHVS and CDR2 FQNEAQ. V was cut by 2 bases and J by 2 bases, with 3 bases left in between. CDR3 in amino acids: CASSLINTEAFF. The DNA of the CDR3 is TGTGCCAGCAGCTTAATAAACACTGAAGCTTTCTTT.

This clonotype was observed many times. The chain is built from TRBV11-3 and TRBJ2-5, with 10 positions matching TRBD2. J lost 1 base, V lost 11 bases, and 4 bases had no gene match. CDR3 size: 13 residues. CDR1 is SGHNT and CDR2 is YENEEA in the germline V gene. CDR3 in amino acids: CACSGGLQETQYF. CDR3 nucleotide sequence: TGTGCCTGTAGCGGGGGGCTCCAAGAGACCCAGTACTTC.

V usage is TRBV4-2 and J usage is TRBJ2-3; 11 bases align to TRBD2. The CDR3 has 16 amino acids. Trimming cost V 3 bases and J 4 bases; bases outside gene matches: 6. Germline V CDR1 and CDR2: LGHNA, YNFKEQ. CDR3 nucleotides: TGTGCCAGCAGCCAGTTAACTAGCGGGGGCCCAGATACGCAGTATTTT. Translated, it gives CASSQLTSGGPDTQYF.

The chain links TRBV4-3 to TRBJ2-1; perhaps TRBD1 as D (6 bases). CDR1 LGHNA and CDR2 YSLEER come from the germline V gene. CDR3 length equals 20 residues. The ends were cut back, 0 bases at V and 4 bases at J, with 25 bases in the middle. The chain's CDR3 is CASSQEVGWGLDSLYNEQFF. CDR3 in DNA: TGCGCCAGCAGCCAAGAAGTAGGTTGGGGGTTGGACAGTCTATACAATGAGCAGTTCTTC.

This clonotype appeared a few times. The V and J genes are TRBV7-9 and TRBJ1-1; D ambiguous. The CDR3 has 14 amino acids. The germline gives CDR1 SEHNR, CDR2 FQNEAQ (reference sequence). V lost 5 bases to trimming and J lost 5 bases, with 15 bases between them. The CDR3 loop reads CASSRPKKGTEAFF. The CDR3 DNA sequence: TGTGCCAGCAGCCGCCCGAAAAAAGGGACTGAAGCTTTCTTT.

This clonotype has a handful of counts. V gene TRBV27 combines with J gene TRBJ2-5; TRBD2 matches at 8 bases. Germline assignment: CDR1 MNHEY and CDR2 SMNVEV (reference sequence). J gave up 5 bases and V 6 bases, and 14 bases lay outside the gene matches. CDR3 length equals 16 residues. This chain's CDR3 is CASSILSRGGGETQYF. The CDR3 coding sequence is TGTGCCAGCAGCATACTTTCACGGGGGGGCGGGGAGACCCAGTACTTC.

The table lists this clonotype with a few counts. V usage is TRBV15 and J usage is TRBJ2-4; D is perhaps TRBD1 (6 bases). V was shortened by 0 bases and J by 7 bases, with 16 bases between the two germline ends. The CDR3 contains 16 residues. Germline values: CDR1 LNHNV, CDR2 YYDKDF (reference sequence). The DNA of the CDR3 is TGTGCCACCAGCAGAGATTATATAACAGGGCGGAACATTCAGTACTTC. Protein sequence: CATSRDYITGRNIQYF.

The chain couples TRBV27 to TRBJ2-3; D is ambiguous. Trimming shortened V by 4 bases and J by 2 bases, and 10 bases separated the two germline ends. The CDR3 runs to 14 residues. CDR1 MNHEY and CDR2 SMNVEV come from the germline V gene (reference sequence). CDR3 residues: CASSSSTDTDTQYF. CDR3 in DNA: TGTGCCAGCAGTTCATCGACGGACACAGATACGCAGTATTTT.

This clonotype was recorded at least ten times. The chain employs TRBV28 and TRBJ2-3; D might be TRBD1 (6 bases). This CDR3 contains 16 residues. From germline, CDR1 is MDHEN and CDR2 SYDVKM. V was clipped by 4 bases and J by 0 bases, with 14 bases between them. CDR3 protein: CASSWAGTLSTDTQYF. Written as DNA, the CDR3 is TGTGCCAGCAGTTGGGCCGGGACACTTAGCACAGATACGCAGTATTTT. The full variable domain, rest sourced from reference TRBV28 and TRBJ2-3, is DVKVTQSSRYLVKRTGEKVFLECVQDMDHENMFWYRQDPGLGLRLIYFSYDVKMKEKGDIPEGYSVSREKKERFSLILESASTNQTSMYLCASSWAGTLSTDTQYFGPGTRLTVL.

V is TRBV24-1 and J is TRBJ1-2; possible D gene TRBD1, 6 bases. V lost 4 bases to trimming and J lost 4 bases, with 18 bases between them. The CDR3 totals 16 residues. Looked up from germline, CDR1 is KGHDR and CDR2 is SFDVKD. The CDR3 here is CATSDLRGLQPYGYTF. CDR3 nucleotide sequence: TGTGCCACCAGTGACCTAAGGGGGTTACAACCCTATGGCTACACCTTC.

Many counts were recorded for this clonotype. The V and J genes are TRBV10-3 and TRBJ2-3; D may be TRBD1 or TRBD2 (5 bases each). This CDR3 has 13 amino acids. Germline CDR1 and CDR2: ENHRY and SYGVKD. Trimming left V 6 bases short and J 6 bases short, with 13 bases between. The CDR3 nucleotides read TGTGCCATCAGCGAGGGACCGGGGGATACGCAGTATTTT. Protein sequence: CAISEGPGDTQYF.

The table lists this clonotype with a few counts. This rearrangement joins TRBV12-3 or TRBV12-4 to TRBJ1-1, with 10 bases aligning to TRBD1. This CDR3 has 13 amino acids. V lost 1 base, J lost 11 bases, and 4 bases stayed unmatched. CDR3 sequence reads: CASSLGDRGNAFF. CDR3 bases: TGTGCCAGCAGTTTAGGGGACAGGGGAAACGCTTTCTTT.

This clonotype turned up a few times. The rearrangement joins TRBV29-1 to TRBJ2-7, with D possibly being TRBD2 (6 bases). Trimming removed 0 bases from V and 1 base from J, with 13 bases in between. Germline V CDR1 and CDR2: SQVTM, ANQGSEA. The CDR3 has 15 residues. CDR3: CSVEDIGRDSYEQYF. Here the CDR3 DNA reads TGCAGCGTTGAAGATATTGGGCGGGATTCCTACGAGCAGTACTTC.

The gene calls are TRBV6-5 and TRBJ2-1, with 15 bases identical to TRBD2. V lost 4 bases and J lost 5; bases outside the gene matches: 3. Germline lookup yields CDR1 MNHEY and CDR2 SVGAGI. CDR3 length: 16 amino acids. The CDR3 protein is CASSSGTSGGNNEQFF. CDR3 sequence (DNA): TGTGCCAGCAGTTCCGGGACTAGCGGGGGGAACAATGAGCAGTTCTTC.

V gene TRBV2 combines with J gene TRBJ2-1; TRBD2 agrees at 8 bases. Losses at the gene ends were 9 bases for V and 7 bases for J; bases not matched to a gene: 8. The CDR3 loop spans 13 amino acids. From germline, CDR1 is SNHLY and CDR2 FYNNEI. The CDR3 nucleotides read TGTGCCAGTCCCGGGACTAGGGGTAATGAGCAGTTCTTC. Encoded protein: CASPGTRGNEQFF.

The chain combines TRBV7-9 with TRBJ2-5; D might be TRBD2 (6 bases). Trimming stripped 9 bases from V and 0 bases from J, with 11 bases between. Germline lookup yields CDR1 SEHNR and CDR2 FQNEAQ (reference sequence). This CDR3 comprises 13 residues. The CDR3 spells CASGGEYQETQYF. The CDR3 region has the DNA TGTGCCAGTGGAGGGGAGTACCAAGAGACCCAGTACTTC.

This clonotype has just a few counts. This rearrangement joins TRBV6-2 or TRBV6-3 to TRBJ2-7; tentative D call: TRBD1 (6 bases). The CDR3 runs 17 residues. The V end was cut by 3 bases, the J end by 6 bases, with 24 bases between. Looked up from germline, CDR1 is MNHEY and CDR2 is SVGEGT. The CDR3 sequence: CASSYMSSRDKGPEQYF. In nucleotides, the CDR3 is TGTGCCAGCAGTTATATGTCTTCCCGGGACAAAGGGCCCGAGCAGTACTTC.

V usage is TRBV6-2 or TRBV6-3 and J usage is TRBJ2-4; D not certain. This CDR3 spans 14 amino acids. CDR1 is MNHEY, CDR2 SVGEGT, per germline. Trimming stripped 5 bases from V and 4 bases from J, with 12 bases between. Here the CDR3 reads CASSPGLRKNIQYF. CDR3 bases: TGTGCCAGCAGTCCCGGGCTTAGAAAAAACATTCAGTACTTC.

This clonotype was recorded many times. The chain links TRBV20-1 to TRBJ1-4; D gene ambiguous. The germline V and J ends were trimmed by 2 bases and 8 bases, with 12 bases remaining between them. The CDR3 totals 13 residues. In germline, CDR1 is DFQATT, CDR2 SNEGSKA (reference sequence). The CDR3 sequence: CSARNGRMEKLFF. CDR3 DNA sequence: TGCAGTGCTAGAAACGGCAGAATGGAAAAACTGTTTTTT.

The genes are TRBV21-1 and TRBJ1-5. TRBV21-1 is flagged as a pseudogene. The CDR3 has 14 residues. Written as DNA, the CDR3 is TGTGCCAGCAGTCTTACCGCACCTAATCAGCCCCAGCATTTT. Its protein is CASSLTAPNQPQHF.